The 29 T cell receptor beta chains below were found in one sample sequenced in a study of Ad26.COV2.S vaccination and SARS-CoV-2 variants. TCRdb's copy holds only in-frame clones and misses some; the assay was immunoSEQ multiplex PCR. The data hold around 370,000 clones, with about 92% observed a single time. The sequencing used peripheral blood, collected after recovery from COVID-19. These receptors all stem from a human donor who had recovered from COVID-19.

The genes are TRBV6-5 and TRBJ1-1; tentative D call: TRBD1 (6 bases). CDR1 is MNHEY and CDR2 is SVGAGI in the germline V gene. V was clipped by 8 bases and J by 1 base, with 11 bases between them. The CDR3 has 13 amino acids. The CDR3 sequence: CASARQENTEAFF. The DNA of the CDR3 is TGTGCCAGCGCCCGACAGGAGAACACTGAAGCTTTCTTT.

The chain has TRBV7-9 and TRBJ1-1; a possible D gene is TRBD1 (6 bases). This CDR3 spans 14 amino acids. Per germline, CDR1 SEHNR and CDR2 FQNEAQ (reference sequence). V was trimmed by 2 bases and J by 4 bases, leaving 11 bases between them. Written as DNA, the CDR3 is TGTGCCAGCAGCTTAAGACAGGCCGGCACTGAAGCTTTCTTT. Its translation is CASSLRQAGTEAFF. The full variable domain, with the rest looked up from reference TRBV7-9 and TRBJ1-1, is DTGVSQNPRHKITKRGQNVTFRCDPISEHNRLYWYRQTLGQGPEFLTYFQNEAQLEKSRLLSDRFSAERPKGSFSTLEIQRTEQGDSAMYLCASSLRQAGTEAFFGQGTRLTVV.

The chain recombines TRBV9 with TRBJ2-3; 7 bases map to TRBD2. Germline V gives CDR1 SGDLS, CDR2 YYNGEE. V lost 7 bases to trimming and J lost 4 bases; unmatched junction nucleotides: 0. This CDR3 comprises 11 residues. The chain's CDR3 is CASGGADTQYF. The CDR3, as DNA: TGTGCCAGCGGGGGGGCAGATACGCAGTATTTT.

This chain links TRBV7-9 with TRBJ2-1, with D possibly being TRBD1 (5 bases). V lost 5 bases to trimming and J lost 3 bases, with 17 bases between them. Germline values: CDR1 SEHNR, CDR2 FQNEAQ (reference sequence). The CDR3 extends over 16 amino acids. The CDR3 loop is CASSPIPQGDYNEQFF. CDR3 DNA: TGTGCCAGCAGCCCAATTCCCCAGGGTGACTACAATGAGCAGTTCTTC.

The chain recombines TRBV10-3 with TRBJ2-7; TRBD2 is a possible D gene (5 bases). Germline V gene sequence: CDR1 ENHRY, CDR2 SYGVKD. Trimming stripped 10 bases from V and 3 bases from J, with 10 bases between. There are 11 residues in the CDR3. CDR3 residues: CATAAGYEQYF. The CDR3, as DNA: TGTGCCACCGCCGCGGGCTACGAGCAGTACTTC.

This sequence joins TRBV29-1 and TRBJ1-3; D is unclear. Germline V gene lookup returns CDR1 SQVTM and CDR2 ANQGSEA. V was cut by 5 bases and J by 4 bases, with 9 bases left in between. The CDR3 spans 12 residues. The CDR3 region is CSVREGGNTIYF. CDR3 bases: TGCAGCGTTCGGGAAGGGGGAAACACCATATATTTT.

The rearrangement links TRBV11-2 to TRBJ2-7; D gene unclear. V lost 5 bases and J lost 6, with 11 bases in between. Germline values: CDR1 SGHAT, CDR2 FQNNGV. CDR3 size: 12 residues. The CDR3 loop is CASSLTGFEQYF. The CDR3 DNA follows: TGTGCCAGCAGCCTTACTGGGTTCGAGCAGTACTTC.

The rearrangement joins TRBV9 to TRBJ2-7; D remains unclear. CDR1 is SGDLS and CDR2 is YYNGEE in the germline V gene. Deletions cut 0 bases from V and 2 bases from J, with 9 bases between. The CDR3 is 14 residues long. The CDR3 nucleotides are TGTGCCAGCAGCGTAGCTATGCAACCCTACGAGCAGTACTTC. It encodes CASSVAMQPYEQYF.

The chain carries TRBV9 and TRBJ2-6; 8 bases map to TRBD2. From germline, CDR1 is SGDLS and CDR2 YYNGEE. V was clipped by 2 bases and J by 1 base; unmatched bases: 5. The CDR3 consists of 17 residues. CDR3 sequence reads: CASSVDGGASGANVLTF. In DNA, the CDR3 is TGTGCCAGCAGCGTGGACGGGGGGGCATCTGGGGCCAACGTCCTGACTTTC.

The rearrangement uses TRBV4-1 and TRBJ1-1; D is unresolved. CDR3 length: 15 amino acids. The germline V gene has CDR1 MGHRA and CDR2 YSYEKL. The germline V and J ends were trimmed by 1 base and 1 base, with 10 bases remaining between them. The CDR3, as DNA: TGCGCCAGCAGCCAAGGGGTGGCGGGGAACACTGAAGCTTTCTTT. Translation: CASSQGVAGNTEAFF.

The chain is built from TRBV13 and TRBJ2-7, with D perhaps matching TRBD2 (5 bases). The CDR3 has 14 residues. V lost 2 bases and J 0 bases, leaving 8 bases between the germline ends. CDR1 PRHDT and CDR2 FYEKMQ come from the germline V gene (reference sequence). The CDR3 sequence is CASSLSGSSYEQYF. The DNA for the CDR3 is TGTGCCAGCAGCTTATCGGGGAGCTCCTACGAGCAGTACTTC.

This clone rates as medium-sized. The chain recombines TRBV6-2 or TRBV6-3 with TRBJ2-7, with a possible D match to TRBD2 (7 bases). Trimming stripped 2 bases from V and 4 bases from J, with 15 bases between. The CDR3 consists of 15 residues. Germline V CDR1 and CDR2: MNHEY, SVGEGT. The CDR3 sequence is CASSYGGADIYEQYF. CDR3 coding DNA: TGTGCCAGCAGTTACGGGGGGGCCGATATTTACGAGCAGTACTTC.

CDR3 DNA sequence: TGTGCCAGCAGCCGGACTAGCGGGCGTACCACAGATACGCAGTATTTT. It encodes CASSRTSGRTTDTQYF. The V gene is TRBV7-9, the J gene TRBJ2-3; the match to TRBD2 covers 11 bases. The V gene end was trimmed by 5 bases and the J gene end by 2 bases; junction bases not matched to a gene: 6. The CDR3 sequence is 16 residues long. CDR1 and CDR2 (germline): SEHNR, FQNEAQ (reference sequence).

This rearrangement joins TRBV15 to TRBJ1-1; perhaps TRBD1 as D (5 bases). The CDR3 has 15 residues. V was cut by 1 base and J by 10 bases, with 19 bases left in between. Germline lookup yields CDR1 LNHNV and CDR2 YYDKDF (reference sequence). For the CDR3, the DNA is TGTGCCACCAGCAGAGTTCGTGGGGGGGGAGAAGGAGCTTTCTTT. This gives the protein CATSRVRGGGEGAFF. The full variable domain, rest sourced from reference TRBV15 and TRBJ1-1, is DAMVIQNPRYQVTQFGKPVTLSCSQTLNHNVMYWYQQKSSQAPKLLFHYYDKDFNNEADTPDNFQSRRPNTSFCFLDIRSPGLGDTAMYLCATSRVRGGGEGAFFGQGTRLTVV.

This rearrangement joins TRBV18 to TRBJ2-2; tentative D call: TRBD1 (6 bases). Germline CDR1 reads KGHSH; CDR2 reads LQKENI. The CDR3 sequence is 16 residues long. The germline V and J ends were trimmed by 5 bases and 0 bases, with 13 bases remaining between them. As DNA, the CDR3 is TGTGCCAGCTCAGGCTCCGGGACATCGAACACCGGGGAGCTGTTTTTT. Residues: CASSGSGTSNTGELFF.

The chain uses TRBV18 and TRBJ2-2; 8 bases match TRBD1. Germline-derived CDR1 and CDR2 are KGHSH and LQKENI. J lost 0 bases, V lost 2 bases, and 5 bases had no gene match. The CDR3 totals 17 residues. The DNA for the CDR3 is TGTGCCAGCTCACCATCGAGGACAGGGTCGAACACCGGGGAGCTGTTTTTT. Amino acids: CASSPSRTGSNTGELFF.

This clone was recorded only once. The CDR3 bases are TGTGCCAGCAGCTTAGAACAGGGGGGCTATGGCTACACCTTC. It codes for CASSLEQGGYGYTF. The rearrangement links TRBV7-2 to TRBJ1-2; 8 bases line up with TRBD1. V lost 1 base and J lost 4; bases outside the gene matches: 2. CDR3 length: 14 residues. In germline, CDR1 is SGHTA, CDR2 FQGNSA. The whole variable domain, remainder taken from reference TRBV7-2 and TRBJ1-2, is GAGVSQSPSNKVTEKGKDVELRCDPISGHTALYWYRQSLGQGLEFLIYFQGNSAPDKSGLPSDRFSAERTGGSVSTLTIQRTQQEDSAVYLCASSLEQGGYGYTFGSGTRLTVV.

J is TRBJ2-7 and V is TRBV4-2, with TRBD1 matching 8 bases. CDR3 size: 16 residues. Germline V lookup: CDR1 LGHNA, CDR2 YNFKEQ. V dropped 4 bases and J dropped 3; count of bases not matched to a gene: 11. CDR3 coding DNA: TGTGCCAGCAGCCCATACAGGGGGAAAGGGGGCTACGAGCAGTACTTC. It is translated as CASSPYRGKGGYEQYF.

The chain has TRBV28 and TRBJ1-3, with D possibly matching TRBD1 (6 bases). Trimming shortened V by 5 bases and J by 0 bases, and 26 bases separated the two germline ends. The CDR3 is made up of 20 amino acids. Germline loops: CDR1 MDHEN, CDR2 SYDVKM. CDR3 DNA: TGTGCCAGCAGTAATTACAGGGTCACACCGCAAAAGAGCTCTGGAAACACCATATATTTT. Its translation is CASSNYRVTPQKSSGNTIYF.

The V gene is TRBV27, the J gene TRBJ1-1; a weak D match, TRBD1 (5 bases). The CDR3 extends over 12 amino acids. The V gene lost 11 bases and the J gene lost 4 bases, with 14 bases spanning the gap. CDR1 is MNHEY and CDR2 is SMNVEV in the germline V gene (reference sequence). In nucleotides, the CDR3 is TGTGCCTCCGGGGTTGGGGGCACTGAAGCTTTCTTT. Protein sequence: CASGVGGTEAFF.

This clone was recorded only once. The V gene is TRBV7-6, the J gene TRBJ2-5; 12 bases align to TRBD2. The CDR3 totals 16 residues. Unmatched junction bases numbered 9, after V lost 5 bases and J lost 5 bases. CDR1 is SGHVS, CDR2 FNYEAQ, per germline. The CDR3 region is CASSQTGLAGIETQYF. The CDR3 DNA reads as TGTGCCAGCAGCCAAACTGGACTAGCGGGAATCGAGACCCAGTACTTC.

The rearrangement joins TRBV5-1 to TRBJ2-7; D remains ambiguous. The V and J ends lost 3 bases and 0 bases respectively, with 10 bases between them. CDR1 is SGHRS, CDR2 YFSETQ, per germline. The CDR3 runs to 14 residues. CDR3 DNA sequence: TGCGCCAGCAGCTACCCGACGGGCTCCTACGAGCAGTACTTC. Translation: CASSYPTGSYEQYF. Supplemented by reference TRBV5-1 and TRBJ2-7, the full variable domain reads KAGVTQTPRYLIKTRGQQVTLSCSPISGHRSVSWYQQTPGQGLQFLFEYFSETQRNKGNFPGRFSGRQFSNSRSEMNVSTLELGDSALYLCASSYPTGSYEQYFGPGTRLTVT.

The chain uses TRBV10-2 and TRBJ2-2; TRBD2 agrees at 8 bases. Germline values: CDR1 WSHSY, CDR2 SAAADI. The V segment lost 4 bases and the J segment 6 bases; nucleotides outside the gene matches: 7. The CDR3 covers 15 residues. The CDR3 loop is CASSASGGPSGELFF. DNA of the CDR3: TGCGCCAGCAGTGCATCGGGGGGGCCCTCCGGGGAGCTGTTTTTT.

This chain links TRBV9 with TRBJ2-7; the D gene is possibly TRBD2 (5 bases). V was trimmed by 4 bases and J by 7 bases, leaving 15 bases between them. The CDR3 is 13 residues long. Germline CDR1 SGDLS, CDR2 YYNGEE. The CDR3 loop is CASSPGNQREQYF. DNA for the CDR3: TGTGCCAGCAGCCCCGGGAATCAGAGAGAGCAGTACTTC.

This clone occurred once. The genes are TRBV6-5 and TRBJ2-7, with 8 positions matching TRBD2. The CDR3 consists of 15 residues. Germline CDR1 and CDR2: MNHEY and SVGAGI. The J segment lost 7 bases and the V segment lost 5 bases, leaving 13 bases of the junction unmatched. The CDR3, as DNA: TGTGCCAGCAGTACCATAAGCGGGGGCGATTGGGAGCAGTACTTC. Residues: CASSTISGGDWEQYF.

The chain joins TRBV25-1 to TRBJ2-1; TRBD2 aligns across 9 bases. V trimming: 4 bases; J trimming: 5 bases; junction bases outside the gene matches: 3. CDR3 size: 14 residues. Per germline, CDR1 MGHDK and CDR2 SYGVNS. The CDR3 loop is CASSVASGNNEQFF. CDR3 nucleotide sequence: TGTGCCAGCAGTGTGGCTAGCGGGAACAATGAGCAGTTCTTC.

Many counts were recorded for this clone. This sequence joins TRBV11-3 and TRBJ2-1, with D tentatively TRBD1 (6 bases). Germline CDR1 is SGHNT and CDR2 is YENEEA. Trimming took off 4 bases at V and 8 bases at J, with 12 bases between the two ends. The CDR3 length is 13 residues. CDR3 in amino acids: CASSSPRTDEQFF. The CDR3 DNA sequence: TGTGCCAGCAGCTCACCCCGGACAGATGAGCAGTTCTTC.

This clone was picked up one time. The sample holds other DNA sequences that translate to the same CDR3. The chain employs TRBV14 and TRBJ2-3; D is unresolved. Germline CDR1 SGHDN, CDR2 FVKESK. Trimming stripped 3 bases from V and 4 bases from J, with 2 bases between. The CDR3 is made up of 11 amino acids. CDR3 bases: TGTGCCAGCAGCCATTCAGATACGCAGTATTTT. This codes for CASSHSDTQYF.

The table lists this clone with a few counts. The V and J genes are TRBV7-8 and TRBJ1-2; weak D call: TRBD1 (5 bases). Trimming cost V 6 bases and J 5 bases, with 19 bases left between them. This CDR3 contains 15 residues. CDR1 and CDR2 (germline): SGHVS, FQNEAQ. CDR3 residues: CASRAPGTGPYGYTF. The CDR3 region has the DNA TGTGCCAGCAGGGCTCCCGGGACGGGACCTTATGGCTACACCTTC.